This is a list of T cell receptor beta chains from one sample in a study of blood T cell repertoires in COVID-19. Sequencing used immunoSEQ multiplex PCR; TCRdb keeps in-frame clones, though not all of them. The table records 250,000 to 300,000 clones, roughly 88% of them present only once. The sample comprised peripheral blood. The origin of the receptors is a woman younger than 45 with acute or convalescent COVID-19. Both conserved end residues are part of each CDR3. Fields, in order: V gene, J gene, CDR3 length, CDR3 protein.

>TRBV7-2|TRBJ2-1|12
CASSLAGIEQFF
>TRBV15|TRBJ2-7|17
CATPLMGVTSGRSEQYF
>TRBV3-1/TRBV3-2|TRBJ2-2|16
CASTPGLAKNTGELFF
>TRBV2|TRBJ2-5|13
CASRQGAYETQYF
>TRBV7-3|TRBJ2-7|15
CASSLKAGEGYEQYF
>TRBV27|TRBJ1-2|15
CASSSPGTANYGYTF
>TRBV29-1|TRBJ1-4|14
CSVRQQGSIEKLFF
>TRBV7-7|TRBJ2-5|18
CASSLAPPGLAGQETQYF
>TRBV5-1|TRBJ2-3|12
CASSLDWDTQYF
>TRBV30|TRBJ1-1|12
CAWGRQGGEAFF
>TRBV19|TRBJ2-7|14
CASRRTGLSYEQYF
>TRBV7-9|TRBJ1-5|13
CASGQGNNQPQHF
>TRBV4-3|TRBJ2-1|20
CASSRSLGLAGGTKVNEQFF
>TRBV19|TRBJ1-5|14
CASSIDLPPQPQHF
>TRBV10-3|TRBJ1-6|13
CAISAQYNSPLHF
>TRBV5-4|TRBJ1-2|14
CASSLTGQNYGYTF
>TRBV19|TRBJ1-6|17
CASRSGQGALCNSPLHF
>TRBV5-1|TRBJ2-3|14
CASSPFNNPDTQYF
>TRBV24-1|TRBJ2-7|16
CATSEGTGGSSGEQYF
>TRBV21-1|TRBJ2-7|15
CARQQKDRNSYEQYF
>TRBV5-1|TRBJ2-7|14
CASSTSLQGSEQYF
>TRBV25-1|TRBJ1-1|14
CASSESRTHTEAFF
>TRBV16|TRBJ2-1|19
CASSQYTSGSLSSYNEQFF
>TRBV5-4|TRBJ2-1|12
CASSSTYNEQFF
>TRBV27|TRBJ2-1|13
CASSVTGGGEQFF
>TRBV10-3|TRBJ2-7|14
CAISVLTTGDEQYF
>TRBV18|TRBJ2-7|12
CASSQERYEQYF
>TRBV11-2|TRBJ2-7|16
CASSVRLAGVSYEQYF
>TRBV9|TRBJ2-7|15
CASSAGQGASYEQYF
>TRBV15|TRBJ2-3|17
CATSKARGSRGADTQYF
>TRBV29-1|TRBJ2-2|14
CSGRVQPGTGELFF
>TRBV7-8|TRBJ1-2|13
CASLGGLDYGYTF
>TRBV19|TRBJ1-2|15
CASSIGGVRDYGYTF
>TRBV7-2|TRBJ2-7|13
CASSSSGGYEQYF
>TRBV5-6|TRBJ2-5|13
CASSPGQGETQYF
>TRBV7-2|TRBJ1-5|14
CASSRSGGNQPQHF
>TRBV6-5|TRBJ2-5|14
CASSDTSFQETQYF
>TRBV25-1|TRBJ1-2|16
CASSESGTGGTYGYTF
>TRBV10-3|TRBJ2-7|12
CAISDLSYEQYF
>TRBV4-1|TRBJ2-3|13
CASSQVQWDTQYF
>TRBV23-1|TRBJ2-7|13
CASSRDNSYEQYF
>TRBV19|TRBJ2-2|15
CASNLLAGSTGELFF
>TRBV15|TRBJ2-1|13
CATSRDGRVEQFF
>TRBV5-1|TRBJ2-2|15
CASSALAGGIGELFF
>TRBV9|TRBJ2-1|15
CASSVTGVAYNEQFF
>TRBV7-2|TRBJ2-7|16
CASSLPLRGFSYEQYF
>TRBV6-2/TRBV6-3|TRBJ2-3|15
CASSYDYKATDTQYF
>TRBV19|TRBJ2-1|16
CASSIWGLAGINEQFF
>TRBV5-1|TRBJ2-7|14
CASRAPGQRYEQYF
>TRBV10-3|TRBJ1-1|14
CAITPGQGRTEAFF
>TRBV15|TRBJ2-5|13
CATSNGLQETQYF
>TRBV19|TRBJ2-3|13
CASSRGPTDTQYF
>TRBV7-8|TRBJ2-1|14
CASSGRSSYNEQFF
>TRBV12-3/TRBV12-4|TRBJ2-5|11
CARQGQETQYF
>TRBV9|TRBJ2-7|15
CASSVDPSGSPVTYF
>TRBV4-3|TRBJ2-7|15
CASSQDLRGRYEQYF
>TRBV9|TRBJ1-3|15
CASSVDGGFGNTIYF
>TRBV9|TRBJ1-3|17
CASSVGTGGDSGNTIYF
>TRBV4-1|TRBJ2-1|17
CASSQDMLAGAYNEQFF
>TRBV13|TRBJ1-1|14
CASSLRQGYNEAFF